This T cell receptor (beta chain) was obtained from a study of T cells after yellow fever vaccination. From the 5' RACE reads, TCRdb called clonotypes with MiXCR, one entry per CDR3 protein. This table holds 200,000 to 300,000 distinct CDR3 sequences, approximately 3.8% found once. Study-wide results and limits: Weaker, the secondary response had a peak occurring faster, on day 5 versus 15. The booster saw the reappearance of most primary-vaccination clones (approximately 97% CD4, 88% CD8).

This CDR3 is built from 13 residues. V lost 6 bases and J lost 3, with 15 bases in between. Germline-derived CDR1 and CDR2 are DFQATT and SNEGSKA (reference sequence). This clonotype was found many times. Its antigen remains unidentified. The origin of this receptor is a man younger than 35 who received the YFV17D yellow fever vaccine. The sample here was PBMCs, taken 15 days after the yellow fever booster vaccination. The chain has TRBV20-1 and TRBJ2-7; D may correspond to TRBD1 or TRBD2 (6 bases each). CDR3 in DNA: TGCAGTGCAGGGGACGGGGGCAGCTACGAGCAGTACGTC. Its translation is CSAGDGGSYEQYV.